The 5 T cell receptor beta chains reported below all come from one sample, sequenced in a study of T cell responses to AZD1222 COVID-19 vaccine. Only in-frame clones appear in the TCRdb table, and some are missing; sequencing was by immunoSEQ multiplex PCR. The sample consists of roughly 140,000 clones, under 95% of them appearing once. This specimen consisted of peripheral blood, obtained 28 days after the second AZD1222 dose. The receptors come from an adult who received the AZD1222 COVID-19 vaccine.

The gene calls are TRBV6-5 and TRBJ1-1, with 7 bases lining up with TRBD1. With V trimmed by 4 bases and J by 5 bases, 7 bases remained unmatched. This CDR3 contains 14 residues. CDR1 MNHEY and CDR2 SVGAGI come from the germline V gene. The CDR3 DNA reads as TGTGCCAGCAGTTTGGGACAGTCCAGGACTGAAGCTTTCTTT. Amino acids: CASSLGQSRTEAFF.

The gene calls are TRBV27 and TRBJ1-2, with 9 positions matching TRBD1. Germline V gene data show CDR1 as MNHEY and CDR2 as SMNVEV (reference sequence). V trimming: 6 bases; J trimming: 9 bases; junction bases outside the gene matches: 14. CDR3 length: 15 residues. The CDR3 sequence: CASRQNRDRAVSYTF. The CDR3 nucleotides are TGTGCCAGCAGGCAAAACCGGGACAGGGCGGTGAGCTACACCTTC.

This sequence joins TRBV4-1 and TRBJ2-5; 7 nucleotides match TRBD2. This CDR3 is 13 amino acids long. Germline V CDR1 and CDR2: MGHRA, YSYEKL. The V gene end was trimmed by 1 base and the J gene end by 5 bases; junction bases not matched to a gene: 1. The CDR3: CASSQGLAETQYF. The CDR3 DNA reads TGCGCCAGCAGCCAAGGACTAGCCGAGACCCAGTACTTC.

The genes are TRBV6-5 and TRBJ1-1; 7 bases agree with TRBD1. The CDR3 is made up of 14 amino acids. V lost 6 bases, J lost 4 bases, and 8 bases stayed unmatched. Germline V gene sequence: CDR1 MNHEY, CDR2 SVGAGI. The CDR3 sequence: CASRLGQLFTEAFF. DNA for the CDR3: TGTGCCAGCAGGTTGGGACAGCTCTTCACTGAAGCTTTCTTT.

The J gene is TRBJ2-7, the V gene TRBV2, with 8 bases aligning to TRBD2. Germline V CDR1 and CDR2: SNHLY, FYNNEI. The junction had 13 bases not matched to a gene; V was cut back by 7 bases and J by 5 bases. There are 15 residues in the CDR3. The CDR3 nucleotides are TGTGCCAGCAACCTAAGGGGGACTAGGGGCCACGAGCAGTACTTC. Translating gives CASNLRGTRGHEQYF.